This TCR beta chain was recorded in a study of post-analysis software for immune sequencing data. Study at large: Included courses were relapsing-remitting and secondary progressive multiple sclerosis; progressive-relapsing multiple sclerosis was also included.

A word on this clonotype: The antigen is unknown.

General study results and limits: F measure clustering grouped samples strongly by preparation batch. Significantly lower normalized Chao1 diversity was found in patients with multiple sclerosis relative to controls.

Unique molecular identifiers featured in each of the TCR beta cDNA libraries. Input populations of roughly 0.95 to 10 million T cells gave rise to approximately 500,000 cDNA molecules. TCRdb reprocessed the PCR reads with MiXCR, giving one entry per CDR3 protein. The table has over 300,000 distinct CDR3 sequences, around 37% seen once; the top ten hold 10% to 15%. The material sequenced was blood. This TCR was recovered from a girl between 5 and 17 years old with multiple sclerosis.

CDR3: CASLNRPSTDTQYF. The CDR3 nucleotides are TGTGCCAGCTTGAACCGGCCAAGCACAGATACGCAGTATTTT. The chain carries TRBV11-2 and TRBJ2-3; D is unclear. V gave up 8 bases and J gave up 0 bases, with 12 bases separating them. CDR1 SGHAT and CDR2 FQNNGV come from the germline V gene. This CDR3 has 14 amino acids. Using reference TRBV11-2 and TRBJ2-3 for the parts outside the CDR3, the full variable domain is EAGVAQSPRYKIIEKRQSVAFWCNPISGHATLYWYQQILGQGPKLLIQFQNNGVVDDSQLPKDRFSAERLKGVDSTLKIQPAKLEDSAVYLCASLNRPSTDTQYFGPGTRLTVL.